The 12 T cell receptor beta chains in this list originate from one sample, sequenced in a study of CD8 T cells in Susac syndrome. When the RNA was reverse transcribed, random hexamers were used with an input of roughly 0.5 to 1 ug. TCRdb re-called the immunoSEQ multiplex PCR reads through MiXCR, storing one row per CDR3 protein. This table holds 100,000 to 150,000 distinct CDR3 sequences, around 94% found once. Material: CD8+ T cells from PBMCs. The source of these receptors is a human donor with Susac syndrome.

This clonotype was seen once. This sequence joins TRBV19 and TRBJ2-7; D is unclear. The CDR3 consists of 13 residues. V was shortened by 5 bases and J by 2 bases, with 10 bases between the two germline ends. Per the germline V gene, CDR1 is LNHDA and CDR2 is SQIVND (reference sequence). The CDR3 region is CASSVTLAYEQYF. The CDR3 DNA is TGTGCCAGTAGTGTAACCCTCGCCTACGAGCAGTACTTC.

The chain joins TRBV7-9 to TRBJ2-7, with TRBD2 identical over 13 bases. The junction had 0 bases not matched to a gene; V was cut back by 4 bases and J by 0 bases. The CDR3 covers 15 residues. CDR1 SEHNR and CDR2 FQNEAQ come from the germline V gene (reference sequence). The CDR3 DNA reads TGTGCCAGCAGCTGGACTAGCGGGAGCTCCTACGAGCAGTACTTC. This encodes CASSWTSGSSYEQYF.

The chain recombines TRBV5-1 with TRBJ2-7; 9 bases map to TRBD1. J gave up 6 bases and V 4 bases, and 8 bases lay outside the gene matches. The CDR3 sequence is 14 residues long. CDR1 and CDR2 (germline): SGHRS, YFSETQ. CDR3 sequence: CASSPDRGGLEQYF. The CDR3, as DNA: TGCGCCAGCAGCCCGGACAGGGGAGGACTCGAGCAGTACTTC.

The chain carries TRBV5-1 and TRBJ1-5; possibly TRBD1 for D (6 bases). This CDR3 has 18 residues. Germline loops: CDR1 SGHRS, CDR2 YFSETQ. V was trimmed by 4 bases and J by 4 bases, leaving 24 bases between them. In nucleotides, the CDR3 is TGCGCCAGCAGCAAAAGACCGACAGGCTCGTCCAGGAATCAGCCCCAGCATTTT. As protein: CASSKRPTGSSRNQPQHF.

The genes are TRBV27 and TRBJ1-3; D remains unclear. Trimming left V 3 bases short and J 0 bases short, with 6 bases between. Per germline, CDR1 MNHEY and CDR2 SMNVEV (reference sequence). The CDR3 length is 14 residues. The CDR3 here is CASSLSSSGNTIYF. The CDR3 coding sequence is TGTGCCAGCAGTTTGTCGAGCTCTGGAAACACCATATATTTT.

CDR3 DNA sequence: TGTGCCAGCAGCGTACCCTTATGTCGCCGGAGCTCCTACGAGCAGTACTTC. This codes for CASSVPLCRRSSYEQYF. The chain employs TRBV9 and TRBJ2-7; the D is unclear. The CDR3 is 17 amino acids. Trimming removed 1 base at V and 0 bases at J, with 17 bases between. Germline V gene sequence: CDR1 SGDLS, CDR2 YYNGEE. Filled out from reference TRBV9 and TRBJ2-7, the complete variable domain reads DSGVTQTPKHLITATGQRVTLRCSPRSGDLSVYWYQQSLDQGLQFLIQYYNGEERAKGNILERFSAQQFPDLHSELNLSSLELGDSALYFCASSVPLCRRSSYEQYFGPGTRLTVT.

The gene calls are TRBV30 and TRBJ1-1; D not certain. V dropped 0 bases and J dropped 11 bases, with 10 bases sitting between them. This CDR3 contains 11 residues. Germline CDR1 reads GTSNPN; CDR2 reads SVGIG (reference sequence). The CDR3 DNA is TGTGCCTGGAGTGTCGGGGTGGGGGCTTTCTTT. This gives the protein CAWSVGVGAFF. Based on the CDR3 plus reference TRBV30 and TRBJ1-1, the full variable domain is SQTIHQWPATLVQPVGSPLSLECTVEGTSNPNLYWYRQAAGRGLQLLFYSVGIGQISSEVPQNLSASRPQDRQFILSSKKLLLSDSGFYLCAWSVGVGAFFGQGTRLTVV.

The chain couples TRBV9 to TRBJ2-7; 7 positions agree with TRBD1. J gave up 2 bases and V 1 base, and 9 bases lay outside the gene matches. CDR1 is SGDLS, CDR2 YYNGEE, per germline. There are 16 residues in the CDR3. CDR3: CASSVSNWDSTYEQYF. DNA for the CDR3: TGTGCCAGCAGCGTATCAAACTGGGACAGCACCTACGAGCAGTACTTC. Full variable domain (rest looked up from reference TRBV9 and TRBJ2-7): DSGVTQTPKHLITATGQRVTLRCSPRSGDLSVYWYQQSLDQGLQFLIQYYNGEERAKGNILERFSAQQFPDLHSELNLSSLELGDSALYFCASSVSNWDSTYEQYFGPGTRLTVT.

The rearrangement links TRBV4-1 to TRBJ2-1, with 9 positions matching TRBD2. The CDR3 length is 15 residues. The germline V gene encodes CDR1 MGHRA and CDR2 YSYEKL. J was trimmed by 7 bases and V by 3 bases; bases with no gene match: 7. CDR3 sequence reads: CASSQIAGVGNEQFF. The CDR3 coding sequence is TGCGCCAGCAGCCAGATAGCGGGAGTAGGTAATGAGCAGTTCTTC.

This clonotype occurred once. The chain is built from TRBV6-5 and TRBJ1-6, with D hard to call. V lost 3 bases and J lost 8, with 8 bases in between. CDR3 length equals 13 residues. Germline V gene lookup returns CDR1 MNHEY and CDR2 SVGAGI. DNA for the CDR3: TGTGCCAGCAGTTATGGGTCCCATTCACCCCTCCACTTT. Encoded protein: CASSYGSHSPLHF.

The gene calls are TRBV2 and TRBJ2-5; D unresolved. The CDR3 totals 12 residues. The germline V gene has CDR1 SNHLY and CDR2 FYNNEI. The germline V and J ends were trimmed by 10 bases and 5 bases, with 14 bases remaining between them. CDR3 sequence reads: CANRAARETQYF. DNA for the CDR3: TGTGCCAACCGGGCTGCTAGGGAGACCCAGTACTTC.

The chain combines TRBV7-6 with TRBJ2-2; the D is unclear. Germline V gives CDR1 SGHVS, CDR2 FNYEAQ. This CDR3 is 14 amino acids long. The V gene lost 1 base and the J gene lost 6 bases, with 9 bases spanning the gap. CDR3 sequence: CASSLVPVAGELFF. CDR3 sequence (DNA): TGTGCCAGCAGCTTAGTTCCAGTAGCCGGGGAGCTGTTTTTT.